This TCR beta chain derives from a study of post-analysis software for immune sequencing data. Regarding the study as a whole: With TRBV5-6, TRBV5-1 and TRBV20-1 included, 4 or 5 TRBV segments were more frequent in patients than in controls. Strong co-clustering by F measure was evident for samples that had been prepared in the same batch.

Unique molecular identifiers were carried by the TCR beta cDNA libraries. TCRdb processed the PCR reads anew with MiXCR; each CDR3 protein has one entry. Of hundreds of thousands of distinct CDR3 sequences listed, approximately 60% are singletons. Points on this clonotype: What it binds is unknown.

V trimming: 4 bases; J trimming: 6 bases; junction bases outside the gene matches: 6. Germline CDR1 is SGHTA and CDR2 is FQGNSA. This CDR3 region has 15 residues. V usage is TRBV7-2 and J usage is TRBJ2-1; 10 positions agree with TRBD1. This receptor was taken from a girl aged 2 to 9 with multiple sclerosis. The sequenced material came from blood. CDR3 nucleotide sequence: TGTGCCAGCAGCTCCGACAGGGGGCGAGGCAATGAGCAGTTCTTC. Its protein product is CASSSDRGRGNEQFF.